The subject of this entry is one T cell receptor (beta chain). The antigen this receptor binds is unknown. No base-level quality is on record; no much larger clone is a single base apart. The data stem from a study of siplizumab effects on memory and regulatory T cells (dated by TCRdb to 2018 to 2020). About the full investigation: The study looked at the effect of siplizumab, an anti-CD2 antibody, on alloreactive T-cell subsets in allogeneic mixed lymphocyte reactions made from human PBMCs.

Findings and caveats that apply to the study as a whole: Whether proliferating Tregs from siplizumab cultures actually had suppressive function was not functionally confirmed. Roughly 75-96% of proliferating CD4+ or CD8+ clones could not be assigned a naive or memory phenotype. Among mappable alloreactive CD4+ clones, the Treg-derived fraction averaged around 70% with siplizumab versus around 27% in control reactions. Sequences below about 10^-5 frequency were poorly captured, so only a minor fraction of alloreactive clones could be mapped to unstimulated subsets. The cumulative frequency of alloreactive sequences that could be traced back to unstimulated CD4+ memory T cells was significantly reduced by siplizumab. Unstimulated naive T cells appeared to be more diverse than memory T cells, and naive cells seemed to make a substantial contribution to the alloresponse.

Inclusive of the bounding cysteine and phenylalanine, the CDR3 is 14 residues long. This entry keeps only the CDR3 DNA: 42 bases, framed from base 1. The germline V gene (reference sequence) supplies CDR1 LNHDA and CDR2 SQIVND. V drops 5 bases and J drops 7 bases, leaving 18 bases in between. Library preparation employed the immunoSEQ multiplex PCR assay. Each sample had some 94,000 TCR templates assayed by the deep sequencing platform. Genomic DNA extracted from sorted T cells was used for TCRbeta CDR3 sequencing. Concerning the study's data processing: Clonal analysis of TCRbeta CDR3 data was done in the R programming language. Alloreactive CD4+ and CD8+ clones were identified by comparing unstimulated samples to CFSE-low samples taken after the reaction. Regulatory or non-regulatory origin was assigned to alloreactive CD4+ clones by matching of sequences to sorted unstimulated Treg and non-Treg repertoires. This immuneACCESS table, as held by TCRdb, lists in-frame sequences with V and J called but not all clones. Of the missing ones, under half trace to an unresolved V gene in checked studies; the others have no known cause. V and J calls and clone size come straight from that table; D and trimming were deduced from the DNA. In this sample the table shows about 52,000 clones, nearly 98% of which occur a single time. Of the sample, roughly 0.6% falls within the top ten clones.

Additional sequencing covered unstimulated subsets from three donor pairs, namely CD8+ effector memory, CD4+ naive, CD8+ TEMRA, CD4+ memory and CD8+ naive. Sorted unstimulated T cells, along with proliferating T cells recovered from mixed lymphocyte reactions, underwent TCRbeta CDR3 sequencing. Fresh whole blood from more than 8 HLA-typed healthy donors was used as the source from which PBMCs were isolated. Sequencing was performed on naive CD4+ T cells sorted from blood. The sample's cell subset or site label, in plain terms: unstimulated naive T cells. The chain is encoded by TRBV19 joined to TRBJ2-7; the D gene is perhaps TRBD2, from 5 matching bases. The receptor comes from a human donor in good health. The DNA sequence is TGTGCCAGTAGTGTCCGGGATCCGAGGGAAGAGCAGTACTTC. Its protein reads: CASSVRDPREEQYF. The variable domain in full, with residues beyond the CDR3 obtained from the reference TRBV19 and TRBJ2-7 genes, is DGGITQSPKYLFRKEGQNVTLSCEQNLNHDAMYWYRQDPGQGLRLIYYSQIVNDFQKGDIAEGYSVSREKKESFPLTVTSAQKNPTAFYLCASSVRDPREEQYFGPGTRLTVT.